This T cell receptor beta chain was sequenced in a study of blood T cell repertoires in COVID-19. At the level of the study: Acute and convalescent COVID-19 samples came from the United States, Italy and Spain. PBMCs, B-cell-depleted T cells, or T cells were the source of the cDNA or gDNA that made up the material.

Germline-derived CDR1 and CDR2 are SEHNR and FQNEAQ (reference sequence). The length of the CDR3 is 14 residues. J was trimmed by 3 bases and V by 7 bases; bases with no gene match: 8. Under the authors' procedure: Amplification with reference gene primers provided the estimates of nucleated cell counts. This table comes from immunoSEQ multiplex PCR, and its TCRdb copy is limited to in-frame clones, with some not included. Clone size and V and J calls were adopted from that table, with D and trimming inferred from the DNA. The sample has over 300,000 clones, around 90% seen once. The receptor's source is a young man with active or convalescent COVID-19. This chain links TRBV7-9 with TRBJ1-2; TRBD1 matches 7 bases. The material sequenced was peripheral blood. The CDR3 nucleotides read TGTGCCAGCACCCAGAGTGGACAGGACTATGGCTACACCTTC. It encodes CASTQSGQDYGYTF.